The following is a T cell receptor beta chain sequence with its context. Antigen: not known. The sample carries other DNA sequences with the same CDR3. This CDR3 has 15 residues. CDR1 is SGDLS, CDR2 YYNGEE, per germline. V was pared by 4 bases and J by 0 bases, with 11 bases between. The sample comes from a study of radiation and T cells in renal cell carcinoma. Study-wide findings and caveats: Top 100 clonotypes averaged about 54% in irradiated versus around 40% in nephrectomy-only tumors. Dominant CDR3 motifs were more common in irradiated tumors than controls.

Treatment indicated: treatment-naive control, cytoreductive nephrectomy. Controls were unirradiated tumors from treatment-naive cytoreductive nephrectomy patients. Clear cell pathology was present in this patient's renal cell carcinoma. Assay: immunoSEQ multiplex PCR; the TCRdb copy retains only in-frame clones and omits some. The sample holds 25,000 or so clones, 45% to 55% seen once. The sequence was collected from a human donor with renal cell carcinoma. The J gene is TRBJ1-5, the V gene TRBV9; D not certain. Source: tumor tissue, taken from a patient whose treatment was nephrectomy without radiotherapy. The CDR3 bases are TGTGCCAGCAGCCCCCAAGGTAATAGCAATCAGCCCCAGCATTTT. Encoded protein: CASSPQGNSNQPQHF.